The source of this T cell receptor beta chain is a study of shared T cell receptors in the human thymus. Sequenced by immunoSEQ multiplex PCR; TCRdb stores in-frame clones only, minus some. The sample holds over 650,000 clones, 80% to 90% seen once. Between the trimmed V and J ends, which lost 0 bases and 4 bases, there was a span of 21 bases. The CDR3 is 18 residues long. Germline V gene sequence: CDR1 LGHNA, CDR2 YSLEER. These data were also filed under a second study, of human thymus T cells. As that report states: Thymic resections from corrective heart surgery supplied the tissue.

The chain couples TRBV4-3 to TRBJ1-1, with D unresolved. The sample taken for sequencing was thymocytes. The receptor's source is a boy in the first two years of life with a congenital heart defect. The CDR3 loop is CASSQDTHRERWGTEAFF. CDR3 DNA sequence: TGCGCCAGCAGCCAAGATACACACCGGGAAAGGTGGGGCACTGAAGCTTTCTTT.